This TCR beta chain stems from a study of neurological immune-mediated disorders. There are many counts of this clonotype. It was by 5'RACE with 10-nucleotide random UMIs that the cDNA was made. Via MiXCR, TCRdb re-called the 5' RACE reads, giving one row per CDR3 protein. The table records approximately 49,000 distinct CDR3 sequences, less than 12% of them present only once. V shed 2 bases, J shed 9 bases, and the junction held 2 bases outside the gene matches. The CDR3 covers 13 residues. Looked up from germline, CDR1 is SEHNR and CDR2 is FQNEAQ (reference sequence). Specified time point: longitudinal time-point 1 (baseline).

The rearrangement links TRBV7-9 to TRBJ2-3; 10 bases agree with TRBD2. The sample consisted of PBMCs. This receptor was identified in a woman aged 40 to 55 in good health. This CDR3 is CASSLLAGETQYF. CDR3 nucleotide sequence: TGTGCCAGCAGCTTACTAGCGGGGGAGACGCAGTATTTT.